This T cell receptor (beta chain) was observed in a study of T-cell memory formation after mild COVID-19. Study-wide points: Some SARS-CoV-2-responding clones were already detected in memory before infection. CM and EM subsets held most contracting CD4+ clones; EMRA held CD8+ ones.

From the 5' RACE reads, TCRdb called clonotypes with MiXCR, one entry per CDR3 protein. The repertoire includes some 350,000 distinct CDR3 sequences, approximately 15% of them detected once, and about a fifth sits in the top ten. Germline CDR1 and CDR2: SNHLY and FYNNEI. Trimming left V 6 bases short and J 5 bases short, with 13 bases between. CDR3 length equals 14 residues. This clonotype was observed a few times. Its antigen is still unknown. This receptor was taken from a man aged 18 to 29 who had mild COVID-19 (a few samples of this study predate the infection). Cell type and time point are not known. The sequenced sample consisted of PBMCs or a T cell subset sorted from them (not recorded which). This chain uses TRBV2 with TRBJ2-2, with a possible D match to TRBD1 (6 bases). Written as DNA, the CDR3 is TGTGCCAGCAGGGACAGCGTTTCGACCGGGGAGCTGTTTTTT. Encoded protein: CASRDSVSTGELFF.